This T cell receptor (beta chain) was sequenced in a study of shared clonotypes between healthy human individuals (TCRdb year 2020). For context, the study as a whole: A couple of women and a few men aged 18 to 49 years were included in the cohort. To increase sequencing depth and limit assay-specific biases, TCR repertoire library preparation and sequencing were carried out by different laboratories using diverse techniques. The study deeply sequenced blood TCR repertoires of 5 or 6 healthy adults to estimate repertoire size and the extent of clonotype sharing between individuals. Leukapheresis yielded between about 0.9 and 8.9 billion PBMCs per donor. For each donor, three plates each were used for CD4 naive and CD4 memory, two plates were used for CD8 naive, and one plate was used for CD8 memory.

Beyond this particular receptor, the publication reports: When a few donors were compared, the shared fraction of clonotypes was roughly 5% for naive CD4, around 4% for naive CD8, 2% to 2.5% for memory CD4, and 0.4% for memory CD8. Sampling was restricted to blood, and TCR repertoires in tissues likely differ from the TCR repertoires found in blood. Clonotypes shared by all four sorted-subset donors showed higher generation probabilities than non-shared clonotypes. Because the study included only a small number of donors, the genetic and exposure-history diversity represented was limited. Naive subsets generally had larger estimated clonotype richness than memory subsets did. Pairwise subsampling indicated that sequencing depth was expected to affect the degree of clonotype sharing among donors. Even with the large sequencing depth, rarefaction of the sorted-subset datasets indicated that sequencing was incomplete.

Taken from cysteine to phenylalanine, the CDR3 has 15 residues. The retained sequence is limited to the CDR3, 45 bases, with the frame set at the first base. CDR1 and CDR2, looked up from the germline V gene (reference sequence), are SEHNR and FQNEAQ. V and J are trimmed by 3 bases and 5 bases, and the gene matches miss 4 bases of the junction. Using the deep immunoSEQ assay, multiplex PCR amplified TCR CDR3 regions from genomic DNA. Genomic DNA extracted from each cell subset was distributed evenly over all wells of several immunoSEQ 96-well plates, and each plate served as one replicate. For sorted subsets, 200 to 250 ng of genomic DNA, equivalent to 30,000 or so T cell genomes, went into each replicate PCR. Purified libraries were measured with a Qubit 3.0 fluorometer, size-checked on a Bioanalyzer 2100, and measured again with the KAPA Library Quantification kit. Every immunoSEQ 96-well plate was sequenced on a dedicated single-read 150-cycle Illumina NextSeq 550 flow cell. The authors' pipeline ran thus. Because the immunoSEQ output included only junctional sequences and no quality scores, the filtering could not be the same as the filtering used for full-length reads. To assign V/J genes and CDR3, sequences were annotated using PyIR, a Python wrapper for IgBLAST v1.9, with IMGT germline references. Reads with weak V/J assignments (E-value above 1e-6), missing CDR3, stop codons, out-of-frame junctions, or ambiguous translated residues were removed. V3J clonotypes were defined as sequences sharing the same inferred V gene, J gene, and CDR3 amino acid sequence. Percentage overlap between repertoires was computed as shared unique clonotypes divided by the size of the smaller repertoire. Three approaches were used to assess repertoire richness: RTK rarefaction, the Chao1 estimator, and Recon v2.1 estimates of unobserved clonotypes. Generation probabilities for all TCRbeta clonotypes obtained by the gDNA method from a handful of donors were computed using OLGA. This is the immuneACCESS table as TCRdb keeps it, with only in-frame sequences that have V and J called. A part of the clones is gone; compared with another copy, unresolved V genes explain less than half, and the rest is unexplained. That table gives V, J and clone size, and the DNA gave D and trimming. A total of about 2 million clones appear in this sample, about 95% of them only once. The ten largest clones represent more than 0.95% of the sample.

Of note for this clone: It has no known antigen specificity. The input lacks base qualities; no much larger clone sits a single base away.

For the CD8 naive samples, CD45RO-negative cells were positively selected for CCR7, yielding a CD45RA+CCR7+ population from which TemRA cells were excluded. Donors were healthy HIV-negative adults with no recently reported acute infections or vaccinations. Every donor was a Caucasian adult living in Nashville, Tennessee, USA. Blood was obtained by leukapheresis, after which PBMCs were separated by Ficoll-Histopaque density gradient centrifugation and cryopreserved in liquid nitrogen vapor phase. Purity and quantity of every magnetically sorted T cell population were checked by analytical flow cytometry. Genomic DNA was isolated from every sorted fraction and measured by UV absorbance on a Nanodrop 2000c.

The chain is encoded by TRBV7-9 joined to TRBJ2-3, and 11 junctional nucleotides match TRBD2. The receptor was isolated from a man younger than 35 in good health. The sample taken for sequencing was naive CD8+ T cells sorted from blood. The meaning of the sample's cell subset or site label: CD45RA+CCR7+. The CDR3 region reads CASSLYTSGGDTQYF. In nucleotides, the sequence is TGTGCCAGCAGCTTGTATACTAGCGGGGGAGATACGCAGTATTTT.